The clone carrying this T cell receptor beta chain came up once. The sample belongs to a study of blood T cell repertoires in COVID-19. Germline CDR1 GTSNPN, CDR2 SVGIG (reference sequence). The ends lost 4 bases at V and 10 bases at J; junction bases unmatched: 9. The CDR3 contains 13 residues. Patients at the Seattle site were enrolled during active infection and followed longitudinally. Generated by immunoSEQ multiplex PCR, the TCRdb table keeps only in-frame clones and is missing some. The sample lists 200,000 to 250,000 clones, 83% seen once, with 1.3% in the top ten. V gene TRBV30 combines with J gene TRBJ2-1; TRBD2 matches 8 bases. Sample: peripheral blood. The receptor was derived from a woman under 40 with COVID-19, enrolled during active disease. CDR3 sequence (DNA): TGTGCCTGGAAAGGTAGCGGGGTTCAAGAGCAGTTCTTC. Protein: CAWKGSGVQEQFF.